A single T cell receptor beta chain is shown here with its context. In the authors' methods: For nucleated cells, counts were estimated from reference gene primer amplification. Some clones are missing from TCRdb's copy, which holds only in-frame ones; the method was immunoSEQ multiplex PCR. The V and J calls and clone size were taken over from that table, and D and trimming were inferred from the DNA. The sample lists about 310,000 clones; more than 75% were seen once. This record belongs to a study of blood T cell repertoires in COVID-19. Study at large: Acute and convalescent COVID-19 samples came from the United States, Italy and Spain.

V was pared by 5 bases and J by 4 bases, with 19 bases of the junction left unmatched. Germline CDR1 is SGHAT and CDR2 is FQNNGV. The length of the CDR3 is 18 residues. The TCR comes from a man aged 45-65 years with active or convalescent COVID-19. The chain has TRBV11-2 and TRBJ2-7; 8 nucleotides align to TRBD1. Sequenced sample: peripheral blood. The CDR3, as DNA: TGTGCCAGCAGCCTAAACCTGGACCGGGACAGGCTCGGGTACGAGCAGTACTTC. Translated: CASSLNLDRDRLGYEQYF.